The 7 T cell receptor beta chains in this list originate from one sample, sequenced in a study of blood T cell repertoires in COVID-19. The data were produced by immunoSEQ multiplex PCR, yet TCRdb's version contains in-frame clones alone and is incomplete. Counted here are hundreds of thousands of clones, approximately 90% occurring once; the ten biggest clones make up 2% to 2.5%. The sequencing input was peripheral blood. Every receptor here comes from a woman in her thirties or forties who had recovered from COVID-19.

The chain is built from TRBV15 and TRBJ2-7; D unresolved. CDR1 LNHNV and CDR2 YYDKDF come from the germline V gene (reference sequence). Between the trimmed V and J ends, which lost 0 bases and 3 bases, there was a span of 12 bases. CDR3 size: 15 residues. CDR3 coding DNA: TGTGCCACCAGCAGAGATCTGGTACAGATCTACGAGCAGTACTTC. Translation gives CATSRDLVQIYEQYF.

This chain links TRBV7-9 with TRBJ1-6; 7 nucleotides align to TRBD1. Trimming cost V 5 bases and J 7 bases; bases outside gene matches: 11. From germline, CDR1 is SEHNR and CDR2 FQNEAQ (reference sequence). The CDR3 is 16 amino acids. CDR3 sequence reads: CASSPGGGQRNSPLHF. Here the CDR3 DNA reads TGTGCCAGCAGCCCCGGGGGGGGACAGAGAAATTCACCCCTCCACTTT.

The J gene is TRBJ2-2, the V gene TRBV30, with 7 bases identical to TRBD2. V lost 2 bases and J lost 3; bases outside the gene matches: 9. Germline lookup yields CDR1 GTSNPN and CDR2 SVGIG (reference sequence). This CDR3 has 16 amino acids. The CDR3 nucleotides are TGTGCCTGGAGTCAAGGCGGGAGTTCCGACACCGGGGAGCTGTTTTTT. It codes for CAWSQGGSSDTGELFF.

The rearrangement joins TRBV10-3 to TRBJ2-1, with 9 bases fitting TRBD2. The junction had 7 bases not matched to a gene; V was cut back by 3 bases and J by 4 bases. Germline V gene sequence: CDR1 ENHRY, CDR2 SYGVKD. The CDR3 covers 16 residues. CDR3 sequence: CAISDPTSGLYNEQFF. The CDR3 DNA sequence: TGTGCCATCAGTGACCCGACTAGCGGCCTTTACAATGAGCAGTTCTTC.

The chain combines TRBV2 with TRBJ2-5; TRBD1 agrees at 9 bases. The CDR3 consists of 19 residues. V dropped 3 bases and J dropped 9; count of bases not matched to a gene: 23. The V gene's germline CDR1 is SNHLY and CDR2 FYNNEI. The chain's CDR3 is CASSEPWVPRGQGPRAQYF. CDR3 DNA: TGTGCCAGCAGTGAGCCGTGGGTCCCCCGAGGACAGGGGCCCCGGGCCCAGTACTTC.

The chain has TRBV30 and TRBJ2-5; 10 bases match TRBD2. This CDR3 contains 17 residues. V lost 0 bases, J lost 4 bases, and 11 bases stayed unmatched. The germline V gene encodes CDR1 GTSNPN and CDR2 SVGIG (reference sequence). This CDR3 is CAWSVGLAGVKGETQYF. The CDR3, as DNA: TGTGCCTGGAGTGTAGGGCTAGCGGGAGTAAAGGGAGAGACCCAGTACTTC. Full variable domain (outside the CDR3, taken from reference TRBV30 and TRBJ2-5): SQTIHQWPATLVQPVGSPLSLECTVEGTSNPNLYWYRQAAGRGLQLLFYSVGIGQISSEVPQNLSASRPQDRQFILSSKKLLLSDSGFYLCAWSVGLAGVKGETQYFGPGTRLLVL.

The V call is TRBV7-3, the J call TRBJ2-7; tentatively, D is TRBD1 (6 bases). The CDR3 sequence is 15 residues long. Germline V lookup: CDR1 SGHTA, CDR2 FQGTGA. V lost 6 bases, J lost 5 bases, and 20 bases lay in between. CDR3 loop: CASSLNRVAQDEQYF. The CDR3 DNA follows: TGTGCCAGCAGTTTGAACAGGGTTGCCCAGGACGAGCAGTACTTC.